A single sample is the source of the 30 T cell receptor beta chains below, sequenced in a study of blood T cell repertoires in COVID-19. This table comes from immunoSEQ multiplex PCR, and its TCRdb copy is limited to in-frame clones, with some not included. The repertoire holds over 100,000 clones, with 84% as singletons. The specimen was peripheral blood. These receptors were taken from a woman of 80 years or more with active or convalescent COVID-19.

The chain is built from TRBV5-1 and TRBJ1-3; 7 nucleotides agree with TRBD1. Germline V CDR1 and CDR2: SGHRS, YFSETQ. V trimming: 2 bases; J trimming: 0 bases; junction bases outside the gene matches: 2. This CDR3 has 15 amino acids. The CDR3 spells CASSFQGDSGNTIYF. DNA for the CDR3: TGCGCCAGCAGCTTCCAGGGGGACTCTGGAAACACCATATATTTT. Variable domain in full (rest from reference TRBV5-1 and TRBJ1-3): KAGVTQTPRYLIKTRGQQVTLSCSPISGHRSVSWYQQTPGQGLQFLFEYFSETQRNKGNFPGRFSGRQFSNSRSEMNVSTLELGDSALYLCASSFQGDSGNTIYFGEGSWLTVV.

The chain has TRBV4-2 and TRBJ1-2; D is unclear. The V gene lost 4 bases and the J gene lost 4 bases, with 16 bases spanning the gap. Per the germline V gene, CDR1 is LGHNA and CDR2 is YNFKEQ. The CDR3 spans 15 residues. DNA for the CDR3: TGTGCCAGCAGCCCCGATACCGGGATCGCCTATGGCTACACCTTC. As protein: CASSPDTGIAYGYTF.

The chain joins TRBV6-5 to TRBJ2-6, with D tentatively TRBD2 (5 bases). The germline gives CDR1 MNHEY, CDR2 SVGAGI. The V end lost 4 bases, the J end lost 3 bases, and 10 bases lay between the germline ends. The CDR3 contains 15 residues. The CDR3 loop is CASSLSGVGANVLTF. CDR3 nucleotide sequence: TGTGCCAGCAGTTTGTCCGGGGTTGGGGCCAACGTCCTGACTTTC.

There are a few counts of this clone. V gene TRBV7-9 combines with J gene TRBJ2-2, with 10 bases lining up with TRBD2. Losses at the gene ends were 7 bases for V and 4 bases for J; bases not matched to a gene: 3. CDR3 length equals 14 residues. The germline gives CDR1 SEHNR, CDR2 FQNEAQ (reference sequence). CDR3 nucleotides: TGTGCCAGCATAAGGACTAGCGGCACCGGGGAGCTGTTTTTT. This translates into CASIRTSGTGELFF.

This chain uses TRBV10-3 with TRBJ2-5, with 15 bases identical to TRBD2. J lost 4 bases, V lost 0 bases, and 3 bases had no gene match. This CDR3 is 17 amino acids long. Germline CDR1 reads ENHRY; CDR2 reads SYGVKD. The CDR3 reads CAISESQGLAGGETQYF. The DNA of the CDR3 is TGTGCCATCAGTGAGTCGCAGGGACTAGCGGGAGGAGAGACCCAGTACTTC.

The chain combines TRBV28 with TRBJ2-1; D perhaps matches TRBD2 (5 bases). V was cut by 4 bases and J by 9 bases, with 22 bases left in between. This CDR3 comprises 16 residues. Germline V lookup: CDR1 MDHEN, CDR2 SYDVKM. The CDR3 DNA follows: TGTGCCAGCAGTTCAGGAGGCGGGTACCCTACACGTGAGCAGTTCTTC. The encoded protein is CASSSGGGYPTREQFF.

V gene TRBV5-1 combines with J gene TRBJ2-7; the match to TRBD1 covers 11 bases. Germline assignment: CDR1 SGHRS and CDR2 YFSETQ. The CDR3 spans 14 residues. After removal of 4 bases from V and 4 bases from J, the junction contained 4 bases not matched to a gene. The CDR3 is CASSPGQGGYEQYF. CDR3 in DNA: TGCGCCAGCAGCCCGGGACAGGGGGGATACGAGCAGTACTTC.

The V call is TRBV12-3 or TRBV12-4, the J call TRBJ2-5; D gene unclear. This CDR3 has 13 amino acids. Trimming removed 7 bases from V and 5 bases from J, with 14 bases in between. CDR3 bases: TGTGCCAGCACCCTATCGCCGAGGGAGACCCAGTACTTC. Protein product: CASTLSPRETQYF.

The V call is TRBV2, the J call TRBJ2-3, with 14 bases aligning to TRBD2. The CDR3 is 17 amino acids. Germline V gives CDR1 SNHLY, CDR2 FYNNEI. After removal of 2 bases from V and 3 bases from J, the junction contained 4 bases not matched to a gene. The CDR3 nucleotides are TGTGCCAGCAGTGAAACGCGGACTAGCGGGAGGACAGATACGCAGTATTTT. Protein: CASSETRTSGRTDTQYF.

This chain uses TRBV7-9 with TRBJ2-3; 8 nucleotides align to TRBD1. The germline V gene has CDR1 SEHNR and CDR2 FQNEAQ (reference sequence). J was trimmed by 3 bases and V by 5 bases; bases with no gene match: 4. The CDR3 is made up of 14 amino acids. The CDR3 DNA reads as TGTGCCAGCAGCCGTTGGACAGGGACAGATACGCAGTATTTT. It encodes CASSRWTGTDTQYF.

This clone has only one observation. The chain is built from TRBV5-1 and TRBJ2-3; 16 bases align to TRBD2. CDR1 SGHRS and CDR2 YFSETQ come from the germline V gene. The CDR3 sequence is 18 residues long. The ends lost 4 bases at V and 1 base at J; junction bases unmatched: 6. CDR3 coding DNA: TGCGCCAGCAGCCAGGGACTAGCGGGAGGGAGGGGCACAGATACGCAGTATTTT. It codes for CASSQGLAGGRGTDTQYF.

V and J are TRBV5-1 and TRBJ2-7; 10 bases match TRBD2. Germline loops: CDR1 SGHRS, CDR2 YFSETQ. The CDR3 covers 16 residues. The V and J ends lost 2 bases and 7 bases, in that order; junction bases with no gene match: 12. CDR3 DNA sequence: TGCGCCAGCAGCTTTCCTAGCGGGAGTGGGGCCCGAGAGCAGTACTTC. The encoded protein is CASSFPSGSGAREQYF.

CDR3 residues: CASSLISTGINQPQHF. For the CDR3, the DNA is TGTGCCAGCAGCTTGATTTCCACAGGGATTAATCAGCCCCAGCATTTT. The chain employs TRBV7-2 and TRBJ1-5; a possible D gene is TRBD1 (6 bases). Germline CDR1 and CDR2: SGHTA and FQGNSA. The CDR3 covers 16 residues. V was clipped by 3 bases and J by 4 bases, with 16 bases between them.

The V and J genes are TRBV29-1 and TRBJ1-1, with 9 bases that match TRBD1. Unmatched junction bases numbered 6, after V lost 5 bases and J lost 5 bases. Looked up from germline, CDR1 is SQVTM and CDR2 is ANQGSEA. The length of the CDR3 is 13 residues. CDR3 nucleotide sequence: TGCAGCGTTATACAGGGGGCCGTGACTGAAGCTTTCTTT. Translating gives CSVIQGAVTEAFF.

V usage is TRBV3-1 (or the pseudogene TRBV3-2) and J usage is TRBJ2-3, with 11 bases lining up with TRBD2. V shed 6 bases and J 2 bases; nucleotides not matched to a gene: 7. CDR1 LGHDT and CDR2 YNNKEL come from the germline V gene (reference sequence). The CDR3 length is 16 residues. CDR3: CASSFEGLAVTDTQYF. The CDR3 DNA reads TGTGCCAGCAGTTTTGAGGGACTAGCGGTCACAGATACGCAGTATTTT.

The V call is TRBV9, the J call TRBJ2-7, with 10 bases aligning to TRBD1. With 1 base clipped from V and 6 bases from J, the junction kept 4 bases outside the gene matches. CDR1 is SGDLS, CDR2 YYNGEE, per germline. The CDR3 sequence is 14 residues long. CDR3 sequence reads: CASSVRQGAGEQYF. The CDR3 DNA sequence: TGTGCCAGCAGCGTACGACAGGGGGCTGGCGAGCAGTACTTC.

CDR3 sequence: CASQVRQGPYEQYF. The DNA of the CDR3 is TGTGCCAGTCAAGTTAGACAGGGCCCCTACGAGCAGTACTTC. The V and J genes are TRBV19 and TRBJ2-7; the match to TRBD1 covers 7 bases. The V segment lost 8 bases and the J segment 2 bases; nucleotides outside the gene matches: 9. This CDR3 has 14 residues. From germline, CDR1 is LNHDA and CDR2 SQIVND (reference sequence).

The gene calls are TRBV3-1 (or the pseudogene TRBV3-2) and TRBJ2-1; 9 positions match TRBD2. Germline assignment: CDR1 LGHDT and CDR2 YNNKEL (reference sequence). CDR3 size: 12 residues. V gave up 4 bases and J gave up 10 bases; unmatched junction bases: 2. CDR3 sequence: CASSLGTSEQFF. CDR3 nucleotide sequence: TGTGCCAGCAGCCTAGGGACTAGCGAGCAGTTCTTC.

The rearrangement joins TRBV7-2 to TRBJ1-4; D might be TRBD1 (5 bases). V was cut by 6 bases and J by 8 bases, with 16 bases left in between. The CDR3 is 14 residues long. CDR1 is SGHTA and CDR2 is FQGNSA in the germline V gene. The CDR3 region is CASRGQGLGEKLFF. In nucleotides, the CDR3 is TGTGCCAGCAGAGGTCAGGGTCTGGGAGAAAAACTGTTTTTT.

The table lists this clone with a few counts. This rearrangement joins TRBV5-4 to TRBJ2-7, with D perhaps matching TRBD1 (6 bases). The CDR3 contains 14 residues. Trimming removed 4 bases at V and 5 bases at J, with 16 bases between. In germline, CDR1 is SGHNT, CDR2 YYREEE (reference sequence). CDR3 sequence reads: CASSPNGQIHEQYF. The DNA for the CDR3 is TGTGCCAGCAGCCCCAACGGACAGATTCACGAGCAGTACTTC.

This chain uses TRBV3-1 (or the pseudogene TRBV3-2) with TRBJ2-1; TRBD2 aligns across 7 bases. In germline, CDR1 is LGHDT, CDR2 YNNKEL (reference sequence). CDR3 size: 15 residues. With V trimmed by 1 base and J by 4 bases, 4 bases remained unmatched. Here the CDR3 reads CASSQAGGQYNEQFF. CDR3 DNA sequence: TGTGCCAGCAGCCAAGCGGGAGGCCAGTACAATGAGCAGTTCTTC.

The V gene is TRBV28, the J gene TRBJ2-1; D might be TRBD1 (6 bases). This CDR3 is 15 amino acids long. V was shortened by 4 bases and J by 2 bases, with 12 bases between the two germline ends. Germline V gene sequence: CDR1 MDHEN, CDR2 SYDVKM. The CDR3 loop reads CASSSKQGAYNEQFF. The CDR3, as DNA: TGTGCCAGCAGTTCGAAACAGGGAGCCTACAATGAGCAGTTCTTC.

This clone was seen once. The CDR3, as DNA: TGTGCCAGCAGCAAACCCCGGACAGACCCGGGATCCTACGAGCAGTACTTC. Amino acid sequence: CASSKPRTDPGSYEQYF. The chain joins TRBV21-1 to TRBJ2-7; no DNA check was done on the table's D call, TRBD1. TRBV21-1 is given as a pseudogene. This CDR3 is built from 17 residues.

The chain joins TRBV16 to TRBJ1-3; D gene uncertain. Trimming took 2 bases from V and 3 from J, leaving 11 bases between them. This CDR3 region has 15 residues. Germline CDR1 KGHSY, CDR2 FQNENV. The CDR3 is CASSQHSRSGNTIYF. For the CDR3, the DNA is TGTGCCAGCAGCCAACATAGCCGGAGTGGAAACACCATATATTTT.

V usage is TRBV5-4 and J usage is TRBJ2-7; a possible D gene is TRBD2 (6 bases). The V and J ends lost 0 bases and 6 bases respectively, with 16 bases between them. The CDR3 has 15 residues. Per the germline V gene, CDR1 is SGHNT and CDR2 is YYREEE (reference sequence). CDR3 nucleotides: TGTGCCAGCAGCTTGGAGGGTAGCGGAAGGGGCGAGCAGTACTTC. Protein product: CASSLEGSGRGEQYF.

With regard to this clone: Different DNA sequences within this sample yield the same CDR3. CDR3 sequence reads: CASSLDRETQYF. CDR3 DNA: TGTGCCAGCAGCTTAGATCGAGAGACCCAGTACTTC. This rearrangement joins TRBV11-2 to TRBJ2-5; D gene unclear. Germline assignment: CDR1 SGHAT and CDR2 FQNNGV. CDR3 length equals 12 residues. V lost 0 bases and J 4 bases, leaving 3 bases between the germline ends.

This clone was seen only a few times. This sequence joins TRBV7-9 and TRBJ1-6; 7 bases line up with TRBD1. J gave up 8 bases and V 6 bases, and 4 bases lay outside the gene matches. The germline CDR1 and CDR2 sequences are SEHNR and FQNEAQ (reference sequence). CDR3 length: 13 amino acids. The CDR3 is CASRSTGYSPLHF. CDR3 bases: TGTGCCAGCAGGTCGACAGGGTATTCACCCCTCCACTTT. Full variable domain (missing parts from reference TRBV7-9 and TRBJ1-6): DTGVSQNPRHKITKRGQNVTFRCDPISEHNRLYWYRQTLGQGPEFLTYFQNEAQLEKSRLLSDRFSAERPKGSFSTLEIQRTEQGDSAMYLCASRSTGYSPLHFGNGTRLTVT.

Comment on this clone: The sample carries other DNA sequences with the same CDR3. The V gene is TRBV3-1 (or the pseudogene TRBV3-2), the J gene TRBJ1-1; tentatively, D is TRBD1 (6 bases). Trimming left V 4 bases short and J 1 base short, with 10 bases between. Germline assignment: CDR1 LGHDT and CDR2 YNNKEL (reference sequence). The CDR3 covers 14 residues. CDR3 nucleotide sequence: TGTGCCAGCAGCCCGGGACAAGCGAACACTGAAGCTTTCTTT. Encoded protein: CASSPGQANTEAFF.

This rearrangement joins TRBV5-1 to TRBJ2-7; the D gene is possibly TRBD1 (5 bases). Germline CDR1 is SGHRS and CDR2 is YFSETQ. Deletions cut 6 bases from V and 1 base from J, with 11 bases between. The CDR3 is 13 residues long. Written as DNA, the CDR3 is TGCGCCAGCAAAACTCAGGGTTCCTACGAGCAGTACTTC. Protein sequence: CASKTQGSYEQYF.

The CDR3 bases are TGTGCCAGCTCACCACAGGGGGCGGCAGGTGAAAAACTGTTTTTT. Residues: CASSPQGAAGEKLFF. The chain uses TRBV18 and TRBJ1-4, with 7 bases lining up with TRBD1. CDR1 and CDR2 (germline): KGHSH, LQKENI. CDR3 length: 15 amino acids. The V segment lost 1 base and the J segment 7 bases; nucleotides outside the gene matches: 6.